This T cell receptor (beta chain) was recorded in a study of early T cells in non-severe SARS-CoV-2 infection. MiXCR was run by TCRdb on the 5' RACE reads, yielding one entry per CDR3 protein. The table lists 35,000 to 55,000 distinct CDR3 sequences, around 6.1% of them singletons. This clonotype has just a few counts. Germline V gene lookup returns CDR1 DFQATT and CDR2 SNEGSKA (reference sequence). There are 11 residues in the CDR3. Between the trimmed V and J ends, which lost 1 base and 4 bases, there was a span of 5 bases. The sample here was whole blood, taken at baseline. The chain uses TRBV20-1 and TRBJ2-7; D is ambiguous. This clonotype was obtained from an adult who was a healthcare worker with PCR-confirmed SARS-CoV-2 infection or an uninfected control (not recorded which). CDR3 protein: CSARATYEQYF. The CDR3 region has the DNA TGCAGTGCTAGAGCGACATACGAGCAGTACTTC.